This T cell receptor beta chain was found in a study of OX40 agonist ivuxolimab in advanced cancers. Regarding the complete study: Ivuxolimab was an agonistic, fully human IgG2 monoclonal antibody directed against OX40 (CD134), a costimulatory receptor. Intravenous ivuxolimab was administered to patients every 2 weeks at six dose levels: 0.01, 0.1, 0.3, 1.5, 3 and 10 mg/kg. Of the approximately 50 patients in dose escalation, some 20 had hepatocellular carcinoma, roughly 15 had melanoma, 9 had renal cell carcinoma and 9 had head and neck cancer. In the dose-escalation cohort, 65% to 85% of patients were male, and the mean age was approximately 60 years with a range of about 20 to 80. Prior anti-PD-1, anti-PD-L1 or anti-CTLA-4 therapy was permitted, and checkpoint inhibitors had been received by less than 45% of dose-escalation patients. Partial responses occurred in three dose-escalation patients: two with cutaneous melanoma and one with hepatocellular carcinoma. Peripheral TCRbeta sequencing was intended to test whether TCR sequence diversity was altered and clonal T-cell expansion was caused by ivuxolimab. The monotherapy dose-escalation portion (N = 52 patients) of the phase I ivuxolimab trial is reported in the paper.

The paper's findings and limits, for the study overall: Low levels of normalized T-cell clonal expansion were also seen in some nonresponding patients. After ivuxolimab, CD8+ T cells had more expanded clones than CD4+ T cells on average. At doses of 0.1 to 3.0 mg/kg, clonal expansion of both CD4+ and CD8+ T cells in blood was seen between baseline and week 6. The antigen specificity of the clonally expanded peripheral T cells was not determined. In the 0.1-3.0 mg/kg groups, partial responders were among the patients with the lowest normalized peripheral clonal expansion, particularly in CD8+ T cells.

The trial excluded patients who had a history of autoimmune disease or who were on systemic immunosuppression. Peripheral blood for TCR sequencing was collected from all dose cohorts at baseline, on cycle 4 day 1, and on cycle 7 day 1. The samples were taken from a phase I, first-in-human, multicenter, open-label dose-escalation trial of ivuxolimab. Adults with locally advanced or metastatic melanoma, renal cell, hepatocellular, or head and neck squamous cell carcinoma were enrolled in the trial. Before TCR sequencing, CD4+ T cells and CD8+ T cells were sorted from peripheral blood as separate populations. As concerns this clone: What antigen it recognizes has not been identified. The input lacks base qualities; no much larger clone sits a single base away.

For sequencing of the TCRbeta CDR3 region, genomic DNA was extracted from the sorted cells. TCRbeta CDR3 regions were sequenced using the immunoSEQ Assay. What TCRdb holds here is the immuneACCESS table cut down to in-frame rearrangements. Part of the clones is not present; checked against another copy, under half of the missing clones reflect an unresolved V gene, and the others are unexplained. The sample table lists roughly 48,000 clones, roughly four fifths of them with a count of one. Of the sample, approximately 2% falls within the top ten clones. The CDR3 contains 14 residues, cysteine and phenylalanine counted. Left in the record is the CDR3 DNA by itself, 42 bases read in frame from the first base. According to the germline V gene (reference sequence), CDR1 reads LNHDA and CDR2 reads SQIVND. V and J lose 1 base and 0 bases, and a span of 7 bases separates them.

Source: CD4+ or CD8+ T cells sorted from blood, taken in a trial of the OX40 agonist ivuxolimab. The TCR sequence derives from an adult with an advanced solid tumor such as melanoma, head and neck, liver or kidney cancer. The chain is made from TRBV19 and TRBJ2-7; the best D guess is TRBD1, with 6 bases matching. This receptor carries the CDR3 CASSIGDNSYEQYF. The nucleotide sequence reads as follows: TGTGCCAGTAGTATAGGGGACAACTCCTACGAGCAGTACTTC.